This T cell receptor (beta chain) was sequenced during a study of graft-versus-host responses after intestinal transplantation. Measured with immunoSEQ multiplex PCR; TCRdb has only the in-frame clones, and not every one. Found here are 15,000 to 20,000 clones, 80% of them singletons; the top ten hold 15% to 20%. The authors processed graft tissue to release intraepithelial and lamina propria lymphocytes. This CDR3 has 13 residues. V was clipped by 6 bases and J by 3 bases, with 10 bases between them. Germline V gene sequence: CDR1 WSHSY, CDR2 SAAADI. The chain carries TRBV10-2 and TRBJ2-3; the D is unclear. The sequences come from ileum tissue, collected roughly 3.5 months after intestinal transplant. The clonotype comes from a human patient who received an intestinal transplant, so some T cells may come from the graft donor. CDR3 bases: TGCGCCAGCAGCCGGTTTTGGACAGATACGCAGTATTTT. This codes for CASSRFWTDTQYF.